A single sample is the source of the 31 T cell receptor beta chains below, sequenced in a study of radiation and T cells in renal cell carcinoma. Time point indicated: blood 2 weeks post-SBRT. Described treatment: 15 Gy SBRT to primary tumor, nephrectomy 4 weeks later. Sequenced by immunoSEQ multiplex PCR; TCRdb stores in-frame clones only, minus some. This sample yields some 60,000 clones, of which roughly 79% are seen a single time; about 6.8% belongs to the top ten. Specimen: blood, collected from a patient whose treatment included radiotherapy and nephrectomy. The receptor source for this set is a man between 60 and 75 years old with renal cell carcinoma.

The J gene is TRBJ1-3, the V gene TRBV11-3; D not certain. This CDR3 is 13 amino acids long. Trimming removed 3 bases at V and 4 bases at J, with 7 bases between. Germline values: CDR1 SGHNT, CDR2 YENEEA. The CDR3 nucleotides are TGTGCCAGCAGCTTGGGAGCAGGAAACACCATATATTTT. Its protein is CASSLGAGNTIYF.

This clone was recorded a few times. This CDR3 is also generated by other DNA sequences in the sample. The chain employs TRBV30 and TRBJ1-2; the D is unclear. Germline CDR1 reads GTSNPN; CDR2 reads SVGIG (reference sequence). Trimming removed 0 bases from V and 5 bases from J, with 7 bases in between. This CDR3 region has 12 residues. The CDR3 sequence is CAWSVERYGYTF. CDR3 DNA: TGTGCCTGGAGTGTAGAGAGGTATGGCTACACCTTC.

The chain uses TRBV9 and TRBJ1-2; TRBD1 might be the D (5 bases). V was clipped by 4 bases and J by 3 bases, with 16 bases between them. CDR1 SGDLS and CDR2 YYNGEE come from the germline V gene. The CDR3 spans 15 residues. This CDR3 is CASSPDPGGDYGYTF. In DNA, the CDR3 is TGTGCCAGCAGCCCAGACCCGGGGGGAGACTATGGCTACACCTTC.

This chain links TRBV18 with TRBJ1-5; D call uncertain. Trimming left V 3 bases short and J 5 bases short, with 8 bases between. This CDR3 region has 13 residues. Looked up from germline, CDR1 is KGHSH and CDR2 is LQKENI. The CDR3 spells CASSPTSDQPQHF. CDR3 bases: TGTGCCAGCTCACCGACCTCAGATCAGCCCCAGCATTTT.

The V and J genes are TRBV7-2 and TRBJ1-2; 8 bases match TRBD1. Germline lookup yields CDR1 SGHTA and CDR2 FQGNSA. CDR3 length: 13 residues. V lost 5 bases, J lost 8 bases, and 7 bases stayed unmatched. In nucleotides, the CDR3 is TGTGCCAGCAGCCAATACAGGGGGGAGGGCTACACCTTC. Protein sequence: CASSQYRGEGYTF. The complete variable domain, with remaining parts taken from reference TRBV7-2 and TRBJ1-2, reads GAGVSQSPSNKVTEKGKDVELRCDPISGHTALYWYRQSLGQGLEFLIYFQGNSAPDKSGLPSDRFSAERTGGSVSTLTIQRTQQEDSAVYLCASSQYRGEGYTFGSGTRLTVV.

The chain links TRBV5-6 to TRBJ2-3; D uncertain. Germline V gene data show CDR1 as SGHDT and CDR2 as YYEEEE. V lost 4 bases to trimming and J lost 5 bases, with 11 bases between them. The CDR3 consists of 13 residues. As DNA, the CDR3 is TGTGCCAGCAGCCCCCGCTGGGAAGATACGCAGTATTTT. Protein sequence: CASSPRWEDTQYF.

The rearrangement uses TRBV5-5 and TRBJ2-7, with 12 nucleotides matching TRBD1. Germline lookup yields CDR1 SGHKS and CDR2 YYEKEE (reference sequence). The CDR3 covers 13 residues. The CDR3: CASSLQGQGAPFV. The CDR3 nucleotides are TGTGCCAGCAGCCTGCAGGGACAGGGGGCCCCGTTTGTC.

V usage is TRBV7-8 and J usage is TRBJ2-3, with TRBD2 identical over 7 bases. Germline V gene lookup returns CDR1 SGHVS and CDR2 FQNEAQ. The ends lost 8 bases at V and 4 bases at J; junction bases unmatched: 6. This CDR3 comprises 13 residues. The CDR3 sequence: CASGGGSPDTQYF. The CDR3 coding sequence is TGTGCCAGCGGCGGGGGTTCACCAGATACGCAGTATTTT.

This clone is labeled as medium-sized (0.01 to 0.1%). The CDR3 here is CASSRLNEGEKLFF. CDR3 in DNA: TGTGCCAGCAGCCGTCTTAACGAAGGGGAAAAACTGTTTTTT. This chain joins TRBV5-4 and TRBJ1-4, with D hard to call. Trimming pared 4 bases from V and 8 bases from J, leaving 15 bases between. The length of the CDR3 is 14 residues. Looked up from germline, CDR1 is SGHNT and CDR2 is YYREEE (reference sequence).

Written as DNA, the CDR3 is TGTGCCAGTAGTATAAATGGGGAGACCCAGTACTTC. Translating gives CASSINGETQYF. This chain links TRBV19 with TRBJ2-5; D is undetermined. The V gene's germline CDR1 is LNHDA and CDR2 SQIVND (reference sequence). The CDR3 spans 12 residues. Trimming stripped 2 bases from V and 5 bases from J, with 6 bases between.

Here the CDR3 reads CSARDEDEQFF. CDR3 nucleotide sequence: TGCAGTGCTAGAGATGAGGATGAGCAGTTCTTC. J is TRBJ2-1 and V is TRBV20-1; no firm D call. In germline, CDR1 is DFQATT, CDR2 SNEGSKA (reference sequence). The CDR3 runs to 11 residues. Trimming left V 0 bases short and J 8 bases short, with 5 bases between.

The chain joins TRBV29-1 to TRBJ1-2; no clear D. This CDR3 is 12 amino acids long. Germline CDR1 reads SQVTM; CDR2 reads ANQGSEA. The V end was cut by 5 bases, the J end by 2 bases, with 9 bases between. The CDR3, as DNA: TGCAGCGTTCTAGTCGGAAACTATGGCTACACCTTC. Protein product: CSVLVGNYGYTF. Using reference TRBV29-1 and TRBJ1-2 for the parts outside the CDR3, the full variable domain is SAVISQKPSRDICQRGTSLTIQCQVDSQVTMMFWYRQQPGQSLTLIATANQGSEATYESGFVIDKFPISRPNLTFSTLTVSNMSPEDSSIYLCSVLVGNYGYTFGSGTRLTVV.

The rearrangement uses TRBV2 and TRBJ1-6, with 9 bases lining up with TRBD1. Germline V gives CDR1 SNHLY, CDR2 FYNNEI. The V segment lost 9 bases and the J segment 12 bases; nucleotides outside the gene matches: 9. CDR3 length equals 13 residues. DNA for the CDR3: TGTGCCAGTTCTCCGGGACAGGGATTACCCCTCCACTTT. Its protein product is CASSPGQGLPLHF.

This clone was seen a handful of times. V gene TRBV2 combines with J gene TRBJ1-2; D is unclear. The CDR3 extends over 14 amino acids. Germline V gives CDR1 SNHLY, CDR2 FYNNEI. The germline V and J ends were trimmed by 2 bases and 8 bases, with 15 bases remaining between them. The CDR3 region is CASSESWSTAGYTF. The CDR3 bases are TGTGCCAGCAGTGAAAGTTGGAGTACTGCGGGCTACACCTTC.

V is TRBV27 and J is TRBJ2-1; no definite D call. Germline V gene sequence: CDR1 MNHEY, CDR2 SMNVEV (reference sequence). The CDR3 contains 16 residues. Between the trimmed V and J ends, which lost 0 bases and 4 bases, there was a span of 13 bases. Here the CDR3 reads CASSLSKRPVYNEQFF. The CDR3 DNA reads TGTGCCAGCAGTTTATCAAAAAGGCCGGTTTACAATGAGCAGTTCTTC.

This chain joins TRBV9 and TRBJ1-3; D not resolved. CDR3 size: 19 residues. CDR1 and CDR2 from the germline V gene are SGDLS and YYNGEE. V was pared by 4 bases and J by 0 bases, with 23 bases between. CDR3 bases: TGTGCCAGCAGCCATAAGACTACCACCGGGCCGGACTCTGGAAACACCATATATTTT. Its protein product is CASSHKTTTGPDSGNTIYF. Combining the CDR3 with reference TRBV9 and TRBJ1-3 gives the whole variable domain DSGVTQTPKHLITATGQRVTLRCSPRSGDLSVYWYQQSLDQGLQFLIQYYNGEERAKGNILERFSAQQFPDLHSELNLSSLELGDSALYFCASSHKTTTGPDSGNTIYFGEGSWLTVV.

A few counts support this clone. The CDR3 region has the DNA TGCGCCAGCAGCTGGGGGACAGGAAGACCTGGAAACACCATATATTTT. Its translation is CASSWGTGRPGNTIYF. The chain links TRBV5-1 to TRBJ1-3; TRBD1 matches 8 bases. The CDR3 extends over 16 amino acids. Germline trimming cut 3 bases from V and 2 bases from J; bases unmatched to any gene: 7. Germline CDR1 reads SGHRS; CDR2 reads YFSETQ.

A few counts support this clone. This chain connects TRBV2 to TRBJ1-1; 7 bases fit TRBD1. V was clipped by 9 bases and J by 5 bases; unmatched bases: 18. Germline assignment: CDR1 SNHLY and CDR2 FYNNEI. The CDR3 spans 16 residues. The CDR3 DNA follows: TGTGCCAGAGACTTAAGACAGGGTCGGGGCGGGACTGAAGCTTTCTTT. It codes for CARDLRQGRGGTEAFF. Combining the CDR3 with reference TRBV2 and TRBJ1-1 gives the whole variable domain EPEVTQTPSHQVTQMGQEVILRCVPISNHLYFYWYRQILGQKVEFLVSFYNNEISEKSEIFDDQFSVERPDGSNFTLKIRSTKLEDSAMYFCARDLRQGRGGTEAFFGQGTRLTVV.

In its sample, this clone was seen a few times. The chain employs TRBV27 and TRBJ2-2, with TRBD2 identical over 8 bases. Losses at the gene ends were 6 bases for V and 6 bases for J; bases not matched to a gene: 6. The CDR3 runs to 14 residues. CDR1 is MNHEY and CDR2 is SMNVEV in the germline V gene (reference sequence). The chain's CDR3 is CASRRSGVAGELFF. CDR3 coding DNA: TGTGCCAGCAGGCGTAGCGGGGTGGCCGGGGAGCTGTTTTTT.

This rearrangement joins TRBV6-6 to TRBJ1-1; D call uncertain. Germline V gene sequence: CDR1 MNHNY, CDR2 SVGAGI (reference sequence). CDR3 length equals 14 residues. The V end lost 8 bases, the J end lost 0 bases, and 13 bases lay between the germline ends. In nucleotides, the CDR3 is TGTGCCAGCGAAAGAGAGGCCTTGAACACTGAAGCTTTCTTT. This translates into CASEREALNTEAFF.

The chain joins TRBV7-2 to TRBJ2-2; 7 bases line up with TRBD2. Germline loops: CDR1 SGHTA, CDR2 FQGNSA. CDR3 size: 16 residues. V trimming: 5 bases; J trimming: 0 bases; junction bases outside the gene matches: 6. CDR3 residues: CASSPRGGANTGELFF. As DNA, the CDR3 is TGTGCCAGCAGCCCTCGGGGAGGGGCGAACACCGGGGAGCTGTTTTTT.

The CDR3 here is CASRPDRDSPLHF. The DNA for the CDR3 is TGTGCCAGCAGACCGGACAGGGACTCACCCCTCCACTTT. The chain uses TRBV6-1 and TRBJ1-6; 8 positions agree with TRBD1. The CDR3 spans 13 residues. The V and J ends lost 6 bases and 10 bases, in that order; junction bases with no gene match: 5. CDR1 is MNHNS, CDR2 SASEGT, per germline.

The V call is TRBV7-9, the J call TRBJ1-1; D call uncertain. The CDR3 has 17 residues. V was shortened by 8 bases and J by 1 base, with 23 bases between the two germline ends. Germline V CDR1 and CDR2: SEHNR, FQNEAQ (reference sequence). DNA of the CDR3: TGTGCCAGCCCTCAGGAGGGTACCCATTTCGGGAACACTGAAGCTTTCTTT. It encodes CASPQEGTHFGNTEAFF.

The gene calls are TRBV13 and TRBJ1-1, with D possibly matching TRBD1 (6 bases). Germline V lookup: CDR1 PRHDT, CDR2 FYEKMQ (reference sequence). The V end was cut by 8 bases, the J end by 5 bases, with 18 bases between. This CDR3 is built from 14 residues. CDR3 DNA sequence: TGTGCCAGCTCAGACAGGTCCCAACTAACTGAAGCTTTCTTT. Its protein product is CASSDRSQLTEAFF.

This clone has a handful of counts. V gene TRBV15 combines with J gene TRBJ2-7; 10 bases align to TRBD2. CDR1 and CDR2 (germline): LNHNV, YYDKDF (reference sequence). The trim removed 7 bases at V and 0 bases at J, leaving 3 bases unmatched. The CDR3 sequence is 14 residues long. The CDR3 region is CATTGTSDSYEQYV. The CDR3, as DNA: TGTGCCACCACCGGGACTAGCGACTCCTACGAGCAGTACGTC.

The genes are TRBV30 and TRBJ1-5; 8 bases are a match to TRBD1. The V segment lost 4 bases and the J segment 5 bases; nucleotides outside the gene matches: 4. The CDR3 length is 13 residues. CDR1 and CDR2 from the germline V gene are GTSNPN and SVGIG (reference sequence). For the CDR3, the DNA is TGTGCCTGGAATTACAGGGGGGATCAGCCCCAGCATTTT. It specifies CAWNYRGDQPQHF.

The V gene is TRBV5-6, the J gene TRBJ1-2; 9 bases are shared with TRBD1. The V segment lost 4 bases and the J segment 4 bases; nucleotides outside the gene matches: 8. CDR1 is SGHDT and CDR2 is YYEEEE in the germline V gene. CDR3 size: 15 residues. CDR3 sequence: CASSVTQGASYGYTF. CDR3 nucleotide sequence: TGTGCCAGCAGCGTCACACAGGGGGCGAGCTATGGCTACACCTTC.

The chain has TRBV18 and TRBJ2-2, with 8 bases matching TRBD2. V shed 6 bases, J shed 7 bases, and the junction held 7 bases outside the gene matches. The length of the CDR3 is 14 residues. CDR1 is KGHSH, CDR2 LQKENI, per germline. The CDR3 region is CASSLSGSLGELFF. In DNA, the CDR3 is TGTGCCAGCTCGCTCAGCGGGAGCCTCGGGGAGCTGTTTTTT.

This clone was seen a single time. The CDR3 loop is CASSLEAGWRTEAFF. CDR3 DNA sequence: TGTGCCAGCAGCTTAGAGGCAGGGTGGAGGACTGAAGCTTTCTTT. V and J are TRBV11-3 and TRBJ1-1, with a tentative D call TRBD1 (5 bases). Trimming shortened V by 0 bases and J by 5 bases, and 13 bases separated the two germline ends. The CDR3 has 15 residues. The germline V gene encodes CDR1 SGHNT and CDR2 YENEEA.

The chain employs TRBV9 and TRBJ1-2; no clear D gene. This CDR3 has 14 amino acids. Germline V lookup: CDR1 SGDLS, CDR2 YYNGEE. V gave up 0 bases and J gave up 1 base, with 7 bases separating them. CDR3 protein: CASSVEGNNYGYTF. CDR3 in DNA: TGTGCCAGCAGCGTAGAGGGAAATAACTATGGCTACACCTTC.

The chain links TRBV18 to TRBJ1-3; TRBD1 matches at 9 bases. In germline, CDR1 is KGHSH, CDR2 LQKENI. V shed 4 bases and J 3 bases; nucleotides not matched to a gene: 7. The CDR3 covers 16 residues. CDR3 DNA sequence: TGTGCCAGCTCACAAACCGGGACAGGGCTTGGAAACACCATATATTTT. Protein sequence: CASSQTGTGLGNTIYF.